This TCR beta chain was identified during a study of blood T cell repertoires in COVID-19. TCRdb's table, derived via immunoSEQ multiplex PCR, lists solely in-frame clones and lacks some. This table has around 200,000 clones, about 83% appearing once. V was shortened by 1 base and J by 2 bases, with 8 bases between the two germline ends. The CDR3 length is 15 residues. Germline CDR1 SEHNR, CDR2 FQNEAQ (reference sequence). Material for sequencing was peripheral blood. The sequence was collected from a man aged 45-60 years with active or convalescent COVID-19. The chain couples TRBV7-9 to TRBJ1-4; D is ambiguous. CDR3 nucleotide sequence: TGTGCCAGCAGCTTAGGGGTGGAGACTAATGAAAAACTGTTTTTT. Translating it yields CASSLGVETNEKLFF.